This T cell receptor beta chain was obtained from a study of OX40 agonist ivuxolimab in advanced cancers. Study-level information: Checkpoint inhibitors had been given previously to under 50% of patients.

The repertoire was sequenced with immunoSEQ multiplex PCR; TCRdb's copy has only in-frame clones and lacks some. The sample comprises 20,000 to 25,000 clones, 85% to 90% of which are singletons, and about 10% rests with the top ten. Germline V CDR1 and CDR2: SGHDN, FVKESK. Trimming shortened V by 1 base and J by 4 bases, and 7 bases separated the two germline ends. This CDR3 spans 13 amino acids. J is TRBJ1-1 and V is TRBV14; D call uncertain. The specimen was CD4+ or CD8+ T cells sorted from blood, collected in a trial of the OX40 agonist ivuxolimab. The TCR was taken from an adult with an advanced solid tumor such as melanoma, head and neck, liver or kidney cancer. The chain's CDR3 is CASSQGRATEAFF. CDR3 sequence (DNA): TGTGCCAGCAGCCAAGGGAGGGCCACTGAAGCTTTCTTT.